The 26 T cell receptor beta chains given below trace back to one sample, sequenced in a study of OX40 agonist ivuxolimab in advanced cancers. Assay used: immunoSEQ multiplex PCR; TCRdb lists only in-frame clones, some missing. The sample holds about 27,000 clones, about nine tenths seen once. Sequenced here: CD4+ or CD8+ T cells sorted from blood, sampled in a trial of the OX40 agonist ivuxolimab. These receptors were taken from an adult with an advanced solid tumor such as melanoma, head and neck, liver or kidney cancer.

This clone was seen only once. This chain links TRBV9 with TRBJ1-4; TRBD1 agrees at 8 bases. Trimming cost V 7 bases and J 11 bases; bases outside gene matches: 13. CDR3 length: 14 amino acids. Germline CDR1 is SGDLS and CDR2 is YYNGEE. CDR3 protein: CASGGEAGGLKLFF. CDR3 coding DNA: TGTGCCAGCGGGGGTGAGGCAGGGGGCCTGAAACTGTTTTTT.

The V gene is TRBV27, the J gene TRBJ2-7; 8 bases are a match to TRBD1. Germline values: CDR1 MNHEY, CDR2 SMNVEV (reference sequence). V lost 2 bases to trimming and J lost 3 bases; unmatched junction nucleotides: 3. The CDR3 has 14 amino acids. The CDR3 coding sequence is TGTGCCAGCAGTTTAGGACAGGGTGGCTACGAGCAGTACTTC. Its translation: CASSLGQGGYEQYF.

On this clone itself: Compared with germline, one end of the junction differs, possibly owing to a read error. J is TRBJ2-6 and V is TRBV7-7; 10 bases line up with TRBD1. The CDR3 extends over 17 amino acids. Germline V lookup: CDR1 SSHAT, CDR2 FNYEAQ (reference sequence). For the CDR3, the DNA is TGTGCTAGCAGCTCAGACAGGGGGCTAGCTGGGGCCAACGTCCTGACTTTC. It encodes CASSSDRGLAGANVLTF.

The chain recombines TRBV27 with TRBJ1-2, with 9 nucleotides matching TRBD1. Unmatched junction bases numbered 5, after V lost 10 bases and J lost 5 bases. CDR3 length: 12 residues. Germline CDR1 MNHEY, CDR2 SMNVEV (reference sequence). For the CDR3, the DNA is TGTGCCACCCGAGGGACAGGGTATGGCTACACCTTC. Translation gives CATRGTGYGYTF.

V and J are TRBV27 and TRBJ1-2; possibly TRBD1 for D (6 bases). Germline CDR1 MNHEY, CDR2 SMNVEV (reference sequence). The V and J ends lost 5 bases and 8 bases respectively, with 18 bases between them. The length of the CDR3 is 14 residues. In DNA, the CDR3 is TGTGCCAGCAGTCTGGCATGGGGGGCGGGAGGCTACACCTTC. This translates into CASSLAWGAGGYTF.

The chain is built from TRBV6-5 and TRBJ2-7; tentative D call: TRBD1 (6 bases). This CDR3 is 15 amino acids long. CDR1 is MNHEY and CDR2 is SVGAGI in the germline V gene. V was cut by 4 bases and J by 2 bases, with 15 bases left in between. In DNA, the CDR3 is TGTGCCAGCAGTTGGACAGCCTCTCTACCCTACGAGCAGTACTTC. Translated: CASSWTASLPYEQYF.

The chain couples TRBV29-1 to TRBJ1-2; D unresolved. Germline lookup yields CDR1 SQVTM and CDR2 ANQGSEA. The germline V and J ends were trimmed by 0 bases and 2 bases, with 7 bases remaining between them. The CDR3 sequence is 13 residues long. The CDR3: CSVEDGENYGYTF. In DNA, the CDR3 is TGCAGCGTTGAAGACGGGGAGAACTATGGCTACACCTTC.

The rearrangement links TRBV27 to TRBJ1-1; D ambiguous. Germline CDR1 MNHEY, CDR2 SMNVEV (reference sequence). Trimming cost V 3 bases and J 2 bases, with 10 bases left between them. The CDR3 is made up of 14 amino acids. CDR3 residues: CASSFWASNTEAFF. The CDR3 DNA follows: TGTGCCAGCAGTTTTTGGGCTTCAAACACTGAAGCTTTCTTT.

The J gene is TRBJ2-4, the V gene TRBV7-2; D is perhaps TRBD2 (5 bases). CDR1 SGHTA and CDR2 FQGNSA come from the germline V gene. Trimming took 10 bases from V and 8 from J, leaving 24 bases between them. The CDR3 spans 15 residues. The CDR3 coding sequence is TGTGCCACCAGTGAAGATCCCGGCCACGGGGACATTCAGTACTTC. It is translated as CATSEDPGHGDIQYF. The full variable domain, completed using reference TRBV7-2 and TRBJ2-4, is GAGVSQSPSNKVTEKGKDVELRCDPISGHTALYWYRQSLGQGLEFLIYFQGNSAPDKSGLPSDRFSAERTGGSVSTLTIQRTQQEDSAVYLCATSEDPGHGDIQYFGAGTRLSVL.

The J gene is TRBJ1-2, the V gene TRBV29-1, with 9 bases identical to TRBD1. V lost 7 bases to trimming and J lost 3 bases; unmatched junction nucleotides: 15. The CDR3 length is 16 residues. Germline assignment: CDR1 SQVTM and CDR2 ANQGSEA. The CDR3 nucleotides are TGCAGCGGCTGGGCCCAACAGGGGGCCAACGACTATGGCTACACCTTC. This sequence encodes CSGWAQQGANDYGYTF.

The chain carries TRBV19 and TRBJ1-6; 11 bases agree with TRBD1. The V segment lost 4 bases and the J segment 8 bases; nucleotides outside the gene matches: 7. This CDR3 has 16 residues. The germline CDR1 and CDR2 sequences are LNHDA and SQIVND (reference sequence). For the CDR3, the DNA is TGTGCCAGTAGTACCCCGGGACAGGGGGATGATTCACCCCTCCACTTT. Translated, it gives CASSTPGQGDDSPLHF.

V usage is TRBV21-1 and J usage is TRBJ2-2; the table's TRBD1 call for D was not verified on the DNA. TRBV21-1 is designated a pseudogene. The CDR3 covers 17 residues. The CDR3 here is CASRDRGRRRYTGELFF. Written as DNA, the CDR3 is TGTGCCAGCCGGGACAGGGGGCGAAGAAGGTACACCGGGGAGCTGTTTTTT.

The gene calls are TRBV9 and TRBJ2-7, with D perhaps assigned TRBD1 or TRBD2 (5 bases each). V lost 0 bases and J lost 6, with 13 bases in between. CDR1 is SGDLS, CDR2 YYNGEE, per germline. The CDR3 runs to 14 residues. Here the CDR3 reads CASSVGQGAGEQYF. The DNA for the CDR3 is TGTGCCAGCAGCGTAGGTCAAGGGGCGGGCGAGCAGTACTTC.

The gene calls are TRBV15 and TRBJ1-2, with no clear D. Per germline, CDR1 LNHNV and CDR2 YYDKDF (reference sequence). The V end lost 0 bases, the J end lost 0 bases, and 11 bases lay between the germline ends. The CDR3 covers 16 residues. The CDR3 reads CATSRDFPVTNYGYTF. The CDR3 nucleotides read TGTGCCACCAGCAGAGATTTTCCGGTCACTAACTATGGCTACACCTTC.

The chain has TRBV5-8 and TRBJ2-7; D not certain. Trimming shortened V by 9 bases and J by 4 bases, and 17 bases separated the two germline ends. The CDR3 covers 13 residues. Germline CDR1 SGHTS, CDR2 YDEGEE. CDR3 sequence (DNA): TGTGCCACCATCCGTTTGGTTATTTACGAGCAGTACTTC. Translation: CATIRLVIYEQYF. Complete variable domain (other parts from reference TRBV5-8 and TRBJ2-7): EAGVTQSPTHLIKTRGQQATLRCSPISGHTSVYWYQQALGLGLQFLLWYDEGEERNRGNFPPRFSGRQFPNYSSELNVNALELEDSALYLCATIRLVIYEQYFGPGTRLTVT.

The chain combines TRBV5-4 with TRBJ2-7, with a possible D match to TRBD1 (6 bases). CDR3 length: 13 residues. The germline gives CDR1 SGHNT, CDR2 YYREEE (reference sequence). Trimming removed 4 bases at V and 3 bases at J, with 11 bases between. The CDR3 region has the DNA TGTGCCAGCAGCCAAGGGACAAGCTACGAGCAGTACTTC. It yields the protein CASSQGTSYEQYF.

This clone has just one count. The rearrangement uses TRBV21-1 and TRBJ2-3; TRBD2, as called in the table, went unchecked against the DNA. TRBV21-1 is shown as a pseudogene. This CDR3 is 19 amino acids long. The CDR3 DNA is TGTGCCAGCAGCAAAGCTAATGCGGGGGGGCCGCAGCGAGCAGATACGCAGTATTTT. Translating it yields CASSKANAGGPQRADTQYF.

The chain combines TRBV5-1 with TRBJ2-7; TRBD1 aligns across 9 bases. Germline trimming cut 5 bases from V and 5 bases from J; bases unmatched to any gene: 5. The CDR3 length is 13 residues. Germline CDR1 SGHRS, CDR2 YFSETQ. Here the CDR3 DNA reads TGCGCCAGCAGGTCGGGACAGGGAAACGAGCAGTACTTC. Encoded protein: CASRSGQGNEQYF.

This chain joins TRBV7-3 and TRBJ2-2, with no clear D. V lost 1 base, J lost 6 bases, and 3 bases lay in between. The CDR3 consists of 12 residues. Germline V gives CDR1 SGHTA, CDR2 FQGTGA. CDR3 in amino acids: CASSLSAGELFF. The CDR3 DNA reads TGTGCCAGCAGCTTAAGCGCCGGGGAGCTGTTTTTT.

The chain's CDR3 is CASSLVLGLEAFF. The CDR3 DNA reads as TGTGCCAGCAGCTTAGTCTTAGGTCTAGAAGCTTTCTTT. The chain couples TRBV7-2 to TRBJ1-1; D gene uncertain. The length of the CDR3 is 13 residues. Germline-derived CDR1 and CDR2 are SGHTA and FQGNSA. With 1 base removed from V and 8 bases from J, the gap between germline ends came to 11 bases.

The chain uses TRBV7-6 and TRBJ1-1; D is perhaps TRBD1 (6 bases). Deletions cut 5 bases from V and 4 bases from J, with 20 bases between. CDR1 and CDR2 from the germline V gene are SGHVS and FNYEAQ. The CDR3 has 16 amino acids. The CDR3 spells CASSDWVGARGTEAFF. CDR3 DNA: TGTGCCAGCAGCGACTGGGTGGGGGCCAGGGGCACTGAAGCTTTCTTT.

The rearrangement links TRBV7-9 to TRBJ1-1, with 11 bases fitting TRBD1. The germline V gene encodes CDR1 SEHNR and CDR2 FQNEAQ (reference sequence). The CDR3 consists of 16 residues. J gave up 10 bases and V 0 bases, and 10 bases lay outside the gene matches. CDR3 amino acids: CASSLAKSGQGGVAFF. Written as DNA, the CDR3 is TGTGCCAGCAGCTTAGCTAAATCGGGACAGGGGGGTGTAGCTTTCTTT.

This CDR3 is CASSLSSASSYEQYF. The DNA for the CDR3 is TGTGCCAGCAGTTTATCGAGCGCGAGCTCCTACGAGCAGTACTTC. This rearrangement joins TRBV27 to TRBJ2-7; D remains unclear. CDR1 MNHEY and CDR2 SMNVEV come from the germline V gene (reference sequence). This CDR3 spans 15 amino acids. V was pared by 0 bases and J by 0 bases, with 9 bases between.

The V call is TRBV9, the J call TRBJ1-4; a possible D gene is TRBD1 (5 bases). This CDR3 is 15 amino acids long. With 0 bases removed from V and 6 bases from J, the gap between germline ends came to 12 bases. Germline lookup yields CDR1 SGDLS and CDR2 YYNGEE. CDR3 coding DNA: TGTGCCAGCAGCGTAGAGGGGCTTTGGTATGAAAAACTGTTTTTT. Its translation: CASSVEGLWYEKLFF.

This chain connects TRBV9 to TRBJ2-1; 9 bases agree with TRBD2. Germline loops: CDR1 SGDLS, CDR2 YYNGEE. V shed 0 bases, J shed 5 bases, and the junction held 6 bases outside the gene matches. The CDR3 covers 16 residues. In nucleotides, the CDR3 is TGTGCCAGCAGCGTAGATGGAGTAGCGGGGGACAATGAGCAGTTCTTC. It yields the protein CASSVDGVAGDNEQFF.

This chain uses TRBV15 with TRBJ1-2, with TRBD1 matching over 9 bases. The CDR3 is 16 residues long. Unmatched junction bases numbered 5, after V lost 0 bases and J lost 3 bases. Germline CDR1 LNHNV, CDR2 YYDKDF (reference sequence). The CDR3 region has the DNA TGTGCCACCAGCAGAGACCGGGACAGGGAATACTATGGCTACACCTTC. This translates into CATSRDRDREYYGYTF.